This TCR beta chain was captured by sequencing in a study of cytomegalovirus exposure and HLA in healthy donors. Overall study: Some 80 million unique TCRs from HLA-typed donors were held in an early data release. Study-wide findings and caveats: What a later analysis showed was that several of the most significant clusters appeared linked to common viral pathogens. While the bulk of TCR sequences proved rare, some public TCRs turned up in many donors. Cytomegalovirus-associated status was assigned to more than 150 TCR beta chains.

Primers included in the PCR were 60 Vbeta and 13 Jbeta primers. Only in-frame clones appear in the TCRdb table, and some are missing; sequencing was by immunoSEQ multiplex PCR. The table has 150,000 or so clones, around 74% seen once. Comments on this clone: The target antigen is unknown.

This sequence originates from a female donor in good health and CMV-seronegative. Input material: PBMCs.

The CDR3 DNA is TGTGCCAGCAGTGAAATGTCGGCTAACTATGGCTACACCTTC. Encoded protein: CASSEMSANYGYTF. The chain recombines TRBV2 with TRBJ1-2; unclear D gene. V was pared by 2 bases and J by 0 bases, with 7 bases between. From germline, CDR1 is SNHLY and CDR2 FYNNEI. The CDR3 has 14 residues. Looking up the rest from reference TRBV2 and TRBJ1-2 gives the full variable domain: EPEVTQTPSHQVTQMGQEVILRCVPISNHLYFYWYRQILGQKVEFLVSFYNNEISEKSEIFDDQFSVERPDGSNFTLKIRSTKLEDSAMYFCASSEMSANYGYTFGSGTRLTVV.